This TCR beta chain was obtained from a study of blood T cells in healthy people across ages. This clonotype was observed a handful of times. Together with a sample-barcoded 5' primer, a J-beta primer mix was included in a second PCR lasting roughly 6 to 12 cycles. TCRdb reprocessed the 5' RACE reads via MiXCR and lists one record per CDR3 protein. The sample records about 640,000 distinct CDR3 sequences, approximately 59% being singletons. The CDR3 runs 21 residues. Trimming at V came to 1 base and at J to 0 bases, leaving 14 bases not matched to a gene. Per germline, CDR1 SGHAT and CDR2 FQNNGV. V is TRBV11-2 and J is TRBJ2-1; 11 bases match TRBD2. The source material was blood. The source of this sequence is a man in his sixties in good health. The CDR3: CASSLGVSGRAYLSSYNEQFF. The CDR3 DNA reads TGTGCCAGCAGCTTAGGTGTTAGCGGGAGGGCCTACTTAAGCTCCTACAATGAGCAGTTCTTC. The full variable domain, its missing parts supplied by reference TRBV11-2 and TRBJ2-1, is EAGVAQSPRYKIIEKRQSVAFWCNPISGHATLYWYQQILGQGPKLLIQFQNNGVVDDSQLPKDRFSAERLKGVDSTLKIQPAKLEDSAVYLCASSLGVSGRAYLSSYNEQFFGPGTRLTVL.